The following is a T cell receptor beta chain sequence with its context. This entry belongs to a study of control samples from healthy donors and cancer patients. Profiling relied on immunoSEQ multiplex PCR, and the TCRdb table lists in-frame clones only, not all of them. This sample carries about 92,000 clones, roughly four fifths of them seen once, and the ten largest clones take 8.5% to 10%. The CDR3 length is 15 residues. Per the germline V gene, CDR1 is LGHNA and CDR2 is YNFKEQ. V trimming: 0 bases; J trimming: 8 bases; junction bases outside the gene matches: 6. Sequenced sample: blood. The source is a woman in her fifties or sixties in good health. This chain uses TRBV4-2 with TRBJ1-4, with TRBD1 identical over 7 bases. The CDR3 sequence: CASSQDSTGLEKLFF. The CDR3 DNA reads TGTGCCAGCAGCCAAGATTCGACAGGGTTGGAAAAACTGTTTTTT.